This T cell receptor (beta chain) appears in the sequencing data of a study of T cells after yellow fever vaccination. Study-level background: SMART-Seq v4 Ultra Low Input handled preparation of low-cell-number fractions. Study-level findings and limits: Secondary responses were weaker yet peaked faster, day 5 versus 15. In FACS-sorted repertoires, abundant clonotypes from the bulk population could appear as contaminants.

Ten or more counts support this clonotype. Its cognate antigen is unknown. A 5'RACE template-switching step, the method used to make TCR cDNA, added a universal primer site and UMIs. TCRdb reprocessed the 5' RACE reads via MiXCR and lists one record per CDR3 protein. The table shows 50,000 or so distinct CDR3 sequences, with approximately 7% occurring only once. The receptor was derived from a man between 18 and 29 years old who received the YFV17D yellow fever vaccine. The material sequenced was CD8+ T cells sorted from PBMCs, taken on the day of the first yellow fever vaccination.

The CDR3 here is CASSQDLAGGDEQFF. CDR3 coding DNA: TGCGCCAGCAGCCAAGATTTAGCGGGTGGGGATGAGCAGTTCTTC. The chain recombines TRBV4-3 with TRBJ2-1, with TRBD2 identical over 7 bases. V lost 0 bases, J lost 8 bases, and 7 bases stayed unmatched. The CDR3 length is 15 residues. Germline assignment: CDR1 LGHNA and CDR2 YSLEER.